A selection of T cell receptor beta chains follows, all from one sample in a study of early T cells in non-severe SARS-CoV-2 infection. TCRdb ran MiXCR on the 5' RACE reads and lists one entry per CDR3 protein. There are 45,000 or so distinct CDR3 sequences in the sample; roughly a tenth occur only once, and approximately 8.7% lies in the top ten. What was sequenced was whole blood. The receptors were sampled from an adult who was a healthcare worker with PCR-confirmed SARS-CoV-2 infection or an uninfected control (not recorded which). Each CDR3 is given with its conserved first and last residue. A D gene is named only where the DNA matches it firmly. Rows may omit the clone size; those that give it use once, few, many or a size class.

D gene: .; clone size: many; V gene: TRBV28; J gene: TRBJ1-5; CDR3 protein: CASSGIGGLGNQPQHF; CDR3 DNA: TGTGCCAGCAGTGGAATCGGGGGACTTGGCAATCAGCCCCAGCATTTT
D gene: .; clone size: few; V gene: TRBV7-2; J gene: TRBJ2-3; CDR3 protein: CASSLDARGSDTQYF; CDR3 DNA: TGTGCCAGCAGCTTAGATGCCAGGGGCTCAGATACGCAGTATTTT
D gene: TRBD2; clone size: .; V gene: TRBV7-7; J gene: TRBJ2-1; CDR3 protein: CASSRLAGFAGNEQFF; CDR3 DNA: TGTGCTAGCAGCCGACTAGCGGGTTTCGCAGGGAATGAGCAGTTCTTC
D gene: .; clone size: many; V gene: TRBV6-2/TRBV6-3; J gene: TRBJ2-1; CDR3 protein: CASSYSGHLTYNEQFF; CDR3 DNA: TGTGCCAGCAGTTACTCGGGGCACCTTACCTACAATGAGCAGTTCTTC
D gene: .; clone size: .; V gene: TRBV5-4; J gene: TRBJ1-1; CDR3 protein: CASSFGGRNTEAFF; CDR3 DNA: TGTGCCAGCAGCTTTGGGGGACGGAACACTGAAGCTTTCTTT
D gene: TRBD1; clone size: few; V gene: TRBV4-3; J gene: TRBJ1-2; CDR3 protein: CASSQRRTGLVHGYTF; CDR3 DNA: TGCGCCAGCAGCCAAAGGCGGACAGGGTTGGTGCATGGCTACACCTTC
D gene: .; clone size: few; V gene: TRBV9; J gene: TRBJ2-6; CDR3 protein: CASSVAISGANVLTF; CDR3 DNA: TGTGCCAGCAGCGTCGCGATTTCTGGGGCCAACGTCCTGACTTTC
D gene: .; clone size: many; V gene: TRBV7-3; J gene: TRBJ1-4; CDR3 protein: CASSSHGGTSFEKLFF; CDR3 DNA: TGTGCCAGCAGCTCACACGGCGGGACGTCTTTTGAAAAACTGTTTTTT
D gene: TRBD2; clone size: many; V gene: TRBV4-1; J gene: TRBJ2-1; CDR3 protein: CASSLGLVGYNEQFF; CDR3 DNA: TGCGCCAGCAGCCTGGGACTAGTTGGCTACAATGAGCAGTTCTTC
D gene: TRBD1; clone size: many; V gene: TRBV7-3; J gene: TRBJ2-6; CDR3 protein: CASSFGTGSSGANVLTF; CDR3 DNA: TGTGCCAGCAGCTTCGGGACAGGGAGCTCTGGGGCCAACGTCCTGACTTTC
D gene: .; clone size: many; V gene: TRBV13; J gene: TRBJ1-1; CDR3 protein: CASSLRGRNPEAFF; CDR3 DNA: TGTGCCAGCAGCTTACGCGGACGGAACCCTGAAGCTTTCTTT
D gene: TRBD2; clone size: few; V gene: TRBV20-1; J gene: TRBJ2-3; CDR3 protein: CSAEIAGVATDTQYF; CDR3 DNA: TGCAGTGCGGAGATAGCGGGGGTGGCCACAGATACGCAGTATTTT
D gene: TRBD1; clone size: few; V gene: TRBV7-2; J gene: TRBJ1-2; CDR3 protein: CASSLVPGTGNYGYTF; CDR3 DNA: TGTGCCAGCAGCTTAGTACCGGGGACAGGGAACTATGGCTACACCTTC
D gene: .; clone size: many; V gene: TRBV5-6; J gene: TRBJ2-7; CDR3 protein: CASSLYGRVSYEQYF; CDR3 DNA: TGTGCCAGCAGCTTGTACGGCAGAGTCTCCTACGAGCAGTACTTC
D gene: TRBD1; clone size: few; V gene: TRBV20-1; J gene: TRBJ2-7; CDR3 protein: CSAPRRQGSSYEQYF; CDR3 DNA: TGCAGTGCCCCCCGGCGACAGGGAAGCTCCTACGAGCAGTACTTC
D gene: .; clone size: .; V gene: TRBV4-2; J gene: TRBJ2-7; CDR3 protein: CASSQGRPGHGDEQYF; CDR3 DNA: TGTGCCAGCAGCCAAGGCCGACCGGGACATGGGGACGAGCAGTACTTC
D gene: .; clone size: .; V gene: TRBV12-5; J gene: TRBJ1-2; CDR3 protein: CASGSWTEGGYTF; CDR3 DNA: TGTGCTAGTGGTTCCTGGACAGAGGGCGGCTACACCTTC
D gene: .; clone size: .; V gene: TRBV5-6; J gene: TRBJ1-4; CDR3 protein: CASSGTRNEKLFF; CDR3 DNA: TGTGCCAGCAGCGGGACTCGGAATGAAAAACTGTTTTTT
D gene: .; clone size: many; V gene: TRBV20-1; J gene: TRBJ2-3; CDR3 protein: CSARDRLLPPNKDTQYF; CDR3 DNA: TGCAGTGCTAGAGATCGGCTACTGCCCCCGAACAAAGATACGCAGTATTTT
D gene: TRBD2; clone size: many; V gene: TRBV4-3; J gene: TRBJ2-3; CDR3 protein: CASSQDFLAGLTDTQYF; CDR3 DNA: TGCGCCAGCAGCCAAGATTTTCTAGCGGGCCTAACAGATACGCAGTATTTT
D gene: .; clone size: many; V gene: TRBV7-6; J gene: TRBJ2-7; CDR3 protein: CASSFVPKGMYEQYF; CDR3 DNA: TGTGCCAGCAGCTTCGTTCCTAAGGGAATGTACGAGCAGTACTTC
D gene: .; clone size: many; V gene: TRBV20-1; J gene: TRBJ2-1; CDR3 protein: CSAGSGAPYNEQFF; CDR3 DNA: TGCAGTGCTGGATCAGGGGCGCCCTACAATGAGCAGTTCTTC
D gene: TRBD1; clone size: few; V gene: TRBV18; J gene: TRBJ2-7; CDR3 protein: CASSAGTGGHEQYF; CDR3 DNA: TGTGCCAGCTCGGCCGGGACAGGGGGCCACGAGCAGTACTTC
D gene: TRBD2; clone size: many; V gene: TRBV7-2; J gene: TRBJ2-5; CDR3 protein: CASSIEGGLTPRTQYF; CDR3 DNA: TGTGCCAGCAGCATAGAGGGAGGGCTTACCCCGAGGACCCAGTACTTC
D gene: TRBD1; clone size: few; V gene: TRBV30; J gene: TRBJ1-5; CDR3 protein: CAWSATGRSNQPQHF; CDR3 DNA: TGTGCCTGGAGTGCGACAGGGAGGAGCAATCAGCCCCAGCATTTT
D gene: .; clone size: few; V gene: TRBV19; J gene: TRBJ1-5; CDR3 protein: CASTGQGIYQPQHF; CDR3 DNA: TGTGCCAGTACAGGGCAGGGGATCTATCAGCCCCAGCATTTT